Listed here are 3 T cell receptor beta chains from one sample, sequenced in a study of blood T cell repertoires in COVID-19. The table came from immunoSEQ multiplex PCR; TCRdb's copy has only in-frame clones and leaves some out. The table has about 320,000 clones, roughly 87% seen once. The sample was PBMCs or T cells enriched from blood (not recorded which). These receptors were collected from a woman under 40 who had recovered from COVID-19.

The chain recombines TRBV7-2 with TRBJ1-1, with TRBD1 matching 7 bases. CDR1 is SGHTA, CDR2 FQGNSA, per germline. Losses at the gene ends were 5 bases for V and 0 bases for J; bases not matched to a gene: 6. This CDR3 has 15 amino acids. The CDR3 here is CASSLTGEMNTEAFF. The CDR3 DNA is TGTGCCAGCAGCCTAACAGGGGAAATGAACACTGAAGCTTTCTTT.

This clone has only a few counts. J is TRBJ2-5 and V is TRBV10-1, with 12 positions matching TRBD2. In germline, CDR1 is WNHNN, CDR2 SYGVQD (reference sequence). The V and J ends lost 7 bases and 1 base, in that order; junction bases with no gene match: 10. CDR3 length: 17 residues. Here the CDR3 DNA reads TGCGCCAGCACAGACACTGGACTAGCGGGACCCCAAGAGACCCAGTACTTC. Amino acid sequence: CASTDTGLAGPQETQYF.

This chain uses TRBV27 with TRBJ2-5; D is unresolved. V was trimmed by 11 bases and J by 0 bases, leaving 7 bases between them. Germline assignment: CDR1 MNHEY and CDR2 SMNVEV (reference sequence). This CDR3 region has 11 residues. DNA for the CDR3: TGTGCCGGCACGGACCAAGAGACCCAGTACTTC. Its translation is CAGTDQETQYF.